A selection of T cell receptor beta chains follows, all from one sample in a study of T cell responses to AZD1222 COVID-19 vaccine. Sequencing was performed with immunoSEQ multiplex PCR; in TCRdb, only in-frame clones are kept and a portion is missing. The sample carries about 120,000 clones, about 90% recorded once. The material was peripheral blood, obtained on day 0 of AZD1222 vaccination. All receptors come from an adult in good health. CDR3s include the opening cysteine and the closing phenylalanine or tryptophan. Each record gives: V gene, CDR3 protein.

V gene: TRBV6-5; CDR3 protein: CASTLSPSTDTQYF
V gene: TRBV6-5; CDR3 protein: CASSYSSLASYEQYF
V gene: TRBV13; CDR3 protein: CASSFPLGPLHF
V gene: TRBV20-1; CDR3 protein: CSRWTGYGYTF
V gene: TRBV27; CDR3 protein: CASSLTENQPQHF
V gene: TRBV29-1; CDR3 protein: CSVVAGLTDTQYF
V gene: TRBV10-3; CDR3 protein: CAISERATYGYTF
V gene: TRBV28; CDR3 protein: CASSPEVMGQSNEQYF
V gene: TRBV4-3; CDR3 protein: CASSQVGQGIYGYTF
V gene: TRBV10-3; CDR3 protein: CAISAVGDSNSPLHF
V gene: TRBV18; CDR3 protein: CASSPDPYEQYF
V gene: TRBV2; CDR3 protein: CASYGGKTYNEQFF
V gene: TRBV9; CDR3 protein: CASSVGGDNMNTEAFF
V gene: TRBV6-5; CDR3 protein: CASSFTSTGGKAFF
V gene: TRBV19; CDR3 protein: CASKNGGTAYSNQPQHF
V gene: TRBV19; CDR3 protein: CASSVGGHGYEQYF
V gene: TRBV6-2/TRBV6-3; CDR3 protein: CASSYAYQETQYF
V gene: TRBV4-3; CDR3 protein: CASSQDSPDRGRYEQYF
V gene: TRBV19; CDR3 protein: CASSTGEGSGGYTF
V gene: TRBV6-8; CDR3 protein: CASSYPTPTNEKLFF
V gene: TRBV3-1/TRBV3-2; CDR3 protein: CASSQVFYGYTF
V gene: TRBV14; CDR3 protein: CASKPWEGDTEAFF
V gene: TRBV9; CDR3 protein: CASSQTGSGSQPQHF
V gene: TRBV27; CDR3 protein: CASSTLTDTQYF
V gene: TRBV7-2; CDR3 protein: CASSPGASPDTQYF
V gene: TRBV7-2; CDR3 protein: CASSLLGGKDEQYF
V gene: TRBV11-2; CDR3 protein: CASSFGAGTDTQYF
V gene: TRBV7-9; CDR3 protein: CASRQSEGRYNEKLFF
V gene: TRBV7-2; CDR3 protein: CASSPQTGFNQPQHF
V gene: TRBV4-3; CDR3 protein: CASSHSGTIVDTQYF
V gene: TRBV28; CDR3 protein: CASSLRGALVYF
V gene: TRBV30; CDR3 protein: CAWSVLSLLGAGELFF
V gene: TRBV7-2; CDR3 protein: CASSLRRRGTGELFF
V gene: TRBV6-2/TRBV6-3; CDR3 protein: CASSTGTKVVYEQFF
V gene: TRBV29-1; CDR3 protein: CSVEDKFGQGAFF
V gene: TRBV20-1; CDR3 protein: CSASSGNTEAFF
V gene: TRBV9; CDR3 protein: CASSDLPGQPSTGELFF
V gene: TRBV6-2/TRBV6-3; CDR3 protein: CASSYSEDYEQYF
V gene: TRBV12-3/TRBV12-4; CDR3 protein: CASRLDTNQPQHF
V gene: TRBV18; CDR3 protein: CASSGRGLTEAFF
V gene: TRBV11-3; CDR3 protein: CASSLGVGELFF
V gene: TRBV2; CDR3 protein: CASSESGAYEQYF
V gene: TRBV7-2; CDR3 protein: CASTEQGFTDTQYF
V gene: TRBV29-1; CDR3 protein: CSVQTKINTEAFF
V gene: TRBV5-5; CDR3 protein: CASSLERDPYNEQFF
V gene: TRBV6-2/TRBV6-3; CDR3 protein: CASSYPDSYEQYF
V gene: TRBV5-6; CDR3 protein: CASSLGLAGGRYF
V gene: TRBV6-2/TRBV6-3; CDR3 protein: CASSLLGGYYGYTF
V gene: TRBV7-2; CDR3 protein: CASSSGTGVTTLLVNEQFF
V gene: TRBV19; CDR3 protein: CASSIRQGASGANVLTF
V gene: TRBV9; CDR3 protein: CASSSGHLNQPQHF
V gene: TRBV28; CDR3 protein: CASRARLLSNEQFF
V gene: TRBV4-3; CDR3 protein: CASSLGGSASTDTQYF
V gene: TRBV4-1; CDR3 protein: CASSQQGMNTEAFF
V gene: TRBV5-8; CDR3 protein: CASSFGRSNYGYTF